What follows are 14 T cell receptor beta chains derived from one specimen sequenced in a study of T cell responses to AZD1222 COVID-19 vaccine. Method: immunoSEQ multiplex PCR; TCRdb's copy keeps in-frame clones and lacks some. This sample has around 140,000 clones, with approximately 85% found just once. The sample in question was peripheral blood, obtained 28 days after the second dose of the MenACWY control vaccine. These receptors originate from an adult who received the MenACWY meningococcal vaccine as a control.

The rearrangement uses TRBV19 and TRBJ1-2, with D perhaps matching TRBD1 (5 bases). The CDR3 has 16 amino acids. The V gene lost 11 bases and the J gene lost 2 bases, with 24 bases spanning the gap. The germline CDR1 and CDR2 sequences are LNHDA and SQIVND (reference sequence). CDR3 nucleotide sequence: TGTGCCTCCAGCGCCGGGCGGGGCCCATCGAACTATGGCTACACCTTC. It translates to CASSAGRGPSNYGYTF.

This clone has only one observation. The CDR3 sequence: CASSESLASGVQETQYF. The CDR3 DNA reads TGCGCCAGCAGTGAGTCTCTCGCTAGCGGCGTCCAAGAGACCCAGTACTTC. V usage is TRBV10-1 and J usage is TRBJ2-5, with 7 bases lining up with TRBD2. This CDR3 contains 17 residues. The V gene end was trimmed by 0 bases and the J gene end by 1 base; junction bases not matched to a gene: 8. Germline V gene sequence: CDR1 WNHNN, CDR2 SYGVQD (reference sequence).

CDR3 nucleotide sequence: TGTGCCAGCAGCCGTGGGGGGAGCTTAGGGGAGACCCAGTACTTC. Protein sequence: CASSRGGSLGETQYF. The rearrangement joins TRBV7-2 to TRBJ2-5, with a weak D call TRBD2 (6 bases). V shed 5 bases and J shed 5 bases, with 18 bases lying between them. Germline V gene lookup returns CDR1 SGHTA and CDR2 FQGNSA. This CDR3 comprises 15 residues.

The rearrangement joins TRBV5-1 to TRBJ1-5, with D hard to call. Deletions cut 0 bases from V and 4 bases from J, with 11 bases between. CDR1 is SGHRS and CDR2 is YFSETQ in the germline V gene. The CDR3 length is 15 residues. This chain's CDR3 is CASSLAGTTNQPQHF. The DNA of the CDR3 is TGCGCCAGCAGCTTGGCGGGAACTACAAATCAGCCCCAGCATTTT.

This rearrangement joins TRBV7-3 to TRBJ2-1, with a weak D call TRBD1 (5 bases). This CDR3 has 15 amino acids. Germline-derived CDR1 and CDR2 are SGHTA and FQGTGA. Between the trimmed V and J ends, which lost 1 base and 5 bases, there was a span of 12 bases. In DNA, the CDR3 is TGTGCCAGCAGCTTAAATCCGACAGTCCACAATGAGCAGTTCTTC. Its protein product is CASSLNPTVHNEQFF.

The chain recombines TRBV24-1 with TRBJ1-5; 10 bases match TRBD1. This CDR3 contains 17 residues. Germline CDR1 is KGHDR and CDR2 is SFDVKD. Trimming took 4 bases from V and 5 from J; bases not matched to a gene: 10. CDR3 DNA sequence: TGTGCCACCAGTGACCCGAGGGGGACAGGGGCGGATCAGCCCCAGCATTTT. Amino acid sequence: CATSDPRGTGADQPQHF.

The chain couples TRBV6-4 to TRBJ1-1; D ambiguous. V shed 3 bases and J shed 4 bases, with 12 bases lying between them. The germline CDR1 and CDR2 sequences are MRHNA and SNTAGT. The CDR3 runs 14 residues. The chain's CDR3 is CASSERTQSTEAFF. CDR3 nucleotides: TGTGCCAGCAGTGAAAGGACTCAGAGCACTGAAGCTTTCTTT.

The chain joins TRBV9 to TRBJ2-7, with D unresolved. CDR3 size: 16 residues. V was trimmed by 3 bases and J by 5 bases, leaving 21 bases between them. Germline CDR1 reads SGDLS; CDR2 reads YYNGEE. The CDR3 DNA follows: TGTGCCAGCAGCGACCGGGCCCCTACAAAGGTCCACGAGCAGTACTTC. The encoded protein is CASSDRAPTKVHEQYF.

V and J are TRBV4-2 and TRBJ1-1; D is perhaps TRBD1 (5 bases). The germline V and J ends were trimmed by 4 bases and 0 bases, with 12 bases remaining between them. The CDR3 has 15 residues. CDR1 LGHNA and CDR2 YNFKEQ come from the germline V gene. The chain's CDR3 is CASSLGTLMNTEAFF. CDR3 sequence (DNA): TGTGCCAGCAGCCTGGGGACCCTTATGAACACTGAAGCTTTCTTT.

The rearrangement uses TRBV4-2 and TRBJ2-1; TRBD1 agrees at 8 bases. CDR3 size: 14 residues. CDR1 and CDR2 (germline): LGHNA, YNFKEQ. After removal of 4 bases from V and 7 bases from J, the junction contained 6 bases not matched to a gene. The CDR3 reads CASSRSRGRNEQFF. The CDR3 nucleotides are TGTGCCAGCAGCCGGTCCAGGGGGCGGAATGAGCAGTTCTTC.

The chain uses TRBV6-4 and TRBJ1-1; TRBD1 is a possible D gene (6 bases). Looked up from germline, CDR1 is MRHNA and CDR2 is SNTAGT. Trimming removed 6 bases from V and 6 bases from J, with 17 bases in between. The CDR3 is 14 residues long. The CDR3 loop reads CASSRHRESSEAFF. CDR3 sequence (DNA): TGTGCCAGCAGCCGGCACAGGGAGTCGTCTGAAGCTTTCTTT.

Only a few counts were recorded for this clone. The J gene is TRBJ1-2, the V gene TRBV28, with D maybe TRBD1 (5 bases). Germline CDR1 is MDHEN and CDR2 is SYDVKM. This CDR3 region has 14 residues. Trimming took 6 bases from V and 7 from J, leaving 18 bases between them. For the CDR3, the DNA is TGTGCCAGCAGATCCGGGACGGGGGAGTCTGGCTACACCTTC. The encoded protein is CASRSGTGESGYTF.

The chain has TRBV9 and TRBJ2-3; a weak D match, TRBD2 (5 bases). V was cut by 4 bases and J by 0 bases, with 15 bases left in between. The CDR3 is made up of 16 amino acids. Germline V lookup: CDR1 SGDLS, CDR2 YYNGEE. This CDR3 reads CASSTSAALSTDTQYF. The CDR3 nucleotides are TGTGCCAGCAGCACCTCAGCGGCCCTTAGCACAGATACGCAGTATTTT.

The V call is TRBV20-1, the J call TRBJ2-1; tentatively, D is TRBD1 (5 bases). The CDR3 is 14 residues long. Germline CDR1 reads DFQATT; CDR2 reads SNEGSKA (reference sequence). The ends were cut back, 3 bases at V and 4 bases at J, with 13 bases in the middle. The CDR3 DNA is TGCAGTGCTAGTGGCAGGGTGACGTACAATGAGCAGTTCTTC. Its protein product is CSASGRVTYNEQFF.